This record concerns one T cell receptor beta chain sequence. These data belong to a study of OX40 agonist ivuxolimab in advanced cancers. Study-level information: Every patient in dose escalation had hepatocellular carcinoma, melanoma, renal cell or head and neck cancer.

TCRdb keeps only in-frame clones here, not all; method: immunoSEQ multiplex PCR. Of some 69,000 clones in the sample, approximately 80% were seen once. CDR1 is SGHAT, CDR2 FQNNGV, per germline. The CDR3 sequence is 14 residues long. Trimming stripped 0 bases from V and 3 bases from J, with 8 bases between. The chain has TRBV11-2 and TRBJ1-1, with D unclear. The material was CD4+ or CD8+ T cells sorted from blood, obtained in a trial of the OX40 agonist ivuxolimab. The TCR originated in an adult with an advanced solid tumor such as melanoma, head and neck, liver or kidney cancer. The CDR3 reads CASSLDSQYTEAFF. The DNA of the CDR3 is TGTGCCAGCAGCTTAGACTCACAATACACTGAAGCTTTCTTT.